Listed here are 9 T cell receptor beta chains from one sample, sequenced in a study of T cell responses to AZD1222 COVID-19 vaccine. Generated by immunoSEQ multiplex PCR, the TCRdb table keeps only in-frame clones and is missing some. The profile shows roughly 130,000 clones, around 90% of them singletons. The sequenced sample was peripheral blood, obtained on day 0 of AZD1222 vaccination. The receptors here all came from an adult in good health.

This chain uses TRBV5-7 with TRBJ1-3, with 9 positions matching TRBD1. TRBV5-7 is an open reading frame, and its role is uncertain. The CDR3 spans 17 residues. Trimming removed 5 bases from V and 0 bases from J; junction bases left unmatched: 9. The CDR3 spells CASSPGTGPGSGNTIYF. CDR3 DNA: TGTGCCAGCAGTCCCGGGACAGGGCCGGGCTCTGGAAACACCATATATTTT.

This rearrangement joins TRBV4-2 to TRBJ2-5; the D is unclear. V lost 5 bases and J lost 5, with 18 bases in between. Germline CDR1 and CDR2: LGHNA and YNFKEQ. This CDR3 is 15 amino acids long. CDR3 DNA sequence: TGTGCCAGCAGCTTGGATGGGATGATAGGCGAGACCCAGTACTTC. It specifies CASSLDGMIGETQYF.

A single count supports this clone. The chain joins TRBV5-1 to TRBJ1-4; no clear D. The CDR3 covers 10 residues. Germline values: CDR1 SGHRS, CDR2 YFSETQ. V dropped 3 bases and J dropped 14 bases, with 8 bases sitting between them. CDR3 amino acids: CASSSRGLFF. DNA of the CDR3: TGCGCCAGCAGCTCCCGGGGTCTGTTTTTT.

This chain uses TRBV19 with TRBJ1-2; 8 bases map to TRBD1. Germline assignment: CDR1 LNHDA and CDR2 SQIVND (reference sequence). The CDR3 has 18 amino acids. V lost 5 bases, J lost 2 bases, and 16 bases stayed unmatched. The chain's CDR3 is CASSVTGGFTMGNYGYTF. The CDR3 DNA sequence: TGTGCCAGTAGTGTCACAGGGGGGTTCACCATGGGAAACTATGGCTACACCTTC.

This chain uses TRBV7-3 with TRBJ1-1; D is ambiguous. V was clipped by 5 bases and J by 0 bases, with 13 bases between them. Germline assignment: CDR1 SGHTA and CDR2 FQGTGA. The CDR3 sequence is 15 residues long. As DNA, the CDR3 is TGTGCCAGCAGCCTCCTAGGGATATTGAACACTGAAGCTTTCTTT. This sequence encodes CASSLLGILNTEAFF.

The rearrangement uses TRBV6-5 and TRBJ2-5; 7 bases map to TRBD1. This CDR3 has 15 residues. Unmatched junction bases numbered 4, after V lost 2 bases and J lost 1 base. Germline V gene lookup returns CDR1 MNHEY and CDR2 SVGAGI. The CDR3 spells CASSYGRGTQETQYF. CDR3 coding DNA: TGTGCCAGCAGTTACGGCAGGGGGACCCAAGAGACCCAGTACTTC.

The chain is built from TRBV4-1 and TRBJ2-5; D call uncertain. This CDR3 is 13 amino acids long. Trimming removed 1 base from V and 5 bases from J, with 8 bases in between. The germline V gene encodes CDR1 MGHRA and CDR2 YSYEKL. The CDR3 DNA reads as TGCGCCAGCAGCCAAGTCGGGTACGAGACCCAGTACTTC. It translates to CASSQVGYETQYF.

The chain couples TRBV7-3 to TRBJ2-3; tentatively, D is TRBD1 (5 bases). Germline V gene sequence: CDR1 SGHTA, CDR2 FQGTGA. Between the trimmed V and J ends, which lost 5 bases and 2 bases, there was a span of 14 bases. The CDR3 contains 15 residues. CDR3 bases: TGTGCCAGCAGCGCCGACAGCTTCCTCACAGATACGCAGTATTTT. Translation gives CASSADSFLTDTQYF.

V is TRBV6-5 and J is TRBJ1-2; D is possibly TRBD1 (5 bases). The length of the CDR3 is 13 residues. V dropped 7 bases and J dropped 4 bases, with 13 bases sitting between them. The germline CDR1 and CDR2 sequences are MNHEY and SVGAGI. The CDR3 DNA follows: TGTGCCAGCATCGCCGGCGGGGGCTATGGCTACACCTTC. It translates to CASIAGGGYGYTF.